The next 8 T cell receptor beta chains were all read from a single sample in a study of Graves' ophthalmopathy and Graves' hyperthyroidism. Amplification targeted the TCR beta CDR3 regions, with RNA transcripts as the source material. First-round RT-PCR relied on HTBI primers, and a second-round multiplex PCR came next. TCRdb ran MiXCR on the multiplex PCR reads and lists one entry per CDR3 protein. The sample consists of almost 750,000 distinct CDR3 sequences, roughly two fifths of them appearing once. The material sequenced was peripheral blood. All receptors derive from an adult man with Graves' ophthalmopathy.

As regards this clonotype: This sequence may be a read error, since a much larger clone differs from it by one base. This chain links TRBV7-7 with TRBJ2-7; tentatively, D is TRBD2 (6 bases). The germline V gene encodes CDR1 SSHAT and CDR2 FNYEAQ (reference sequence). The CDR3 spans 14 residues. CDR3 in amino acids: CASSYAEGPYEQYF. The CDR3 nucleotides read TGTGCTAGCAGCTATGCGGAGGGCCCCTACGAGCAGTACTTC. Using reference TRBV7-7 and TRBJ2-7 for the parts outside the CDR3, the full variable domain is GAGVSQSPRYKVTKRGQDVTLRCDPISSHATLYWYQQALGQGPEFLTYFNYEAQPDKSGLPSDRFSAERPEGSISTLTIQRTEQRDSAMYRCASSYAEGPYEQYFGPGTRLTVT.

The rearrangement joins TRBV24-1 to TRBJ2-2, with 7 bases fitting TRBD1. Germline CDR1 KGHDR, CDR2 SFDVKD. The V gene end was trimmed by 4 bases and the J gene end by 7 bases; junction bases not matched to a gene: 11. The CDR3 has 16 residues. CDR3 nucleotide sequence: TGTGCCACCAGTGACCCACGGAAGGGGGCTGGCGGGGAGCTGTTTTTT. Protein product: CATSDPRKGAGGELFF.

On this clonotype: A read error may explain this, as a much larger clone is one base away. DNA of the CDR3: TGCAGCGTTGGAGGGGATACCACTGAAGCTTTCTTT. This sequence encodes CSVGGDTTEAFF. The genes are TRBV29-1 and TRBJ1-1; TRBD1 might be the D (5 bases). Germline V gene data show CDR1 as SQVTM and CDR2 as ANQGSEA. This CDR3 is built from 12 residues. Trimming took off 4 bases at V and 4 bases at J, with 10 bases between the two ends.

The chain employs TRBV10-2 and TRBJ2-7; 9 bases align to TRBD1. The CDR3 covers 13 residues. The V segment lost 6 bases and the J segment 5 bases; nucleotides outside the gene matches: 5. Germline CDR1 is WSHSY and CDR2 is SAAADI. The CDR3 sequence is CASRGGTGHEQYF. The CDR3 DNA reads TGCGCCAGCAGGGGAGGGACAGGGCACGAGCAGTACTTC.

The chain recombines TRBV2 with TRBJ2-7; 10 bases match TRBD2. From germline, CDR1 is SNHLY and CDR2 FYNNEI. The J segment lost 4 bases and the V segment lost 3 bases, leaving 6 bases of the junction unmatched. The CDR3 runs 15 residues. The DNA for the CDR3 is TGTGCCAGCAGTGATAGGGAACTAGCGGGGTACGAGCAGTACTTC. This codes for CASSDRELAGYEQYF.

There are many counts of this clonotype. The CDR3 region has the DNA TGTGCCAGCAGCGTGGAGGAAAAACTGTTTTTT. As protein: CASSVEEKLFF. The chain combines TRBV9 with TRBJ1-4; D gene unclear. The CDR3 totals 11 residues. The germline V gene encodes CDR1 SGDLS and CDR2 YYNGEE. V lost 2 bases to trimming and J lost 8 bases, with 4 bases between them.

V is TRBV7-9 and J is TRBJ1-2; D remains unclear. The CDR3 consists of 13 residues. Germline V gene sequence: CDR1 SEHNR, CDR2 FQNEAQ (reference sequence). Trimming removed 5 bases from V and 4 bases from J, with 11 bases in between. CDR3 nucleotides: TGTGCCAGCAGCCCTGGCAGTTCCTATGGCTACACCTTC. It is translated as CASSPGSSYGYTF.

Comments on this clonotype: A read error may explain this, as a much larger clone is one base away. The chain links TRBV7-9 to TRBJ2-5, with D tentatively TRBD2 (6 bases). CDR1 is SEHNR, CDR2 FQNEAQ, per germline (reference sequence). This CDR3 comprises 15 residues. V was trimmed by 2 bases and J by 3 bases, leaving 13 bases between them. The CDR3 sequence is CASSLLRAGKETQYF. Here the CDR3 DNA reads TGTGCCAGCAGCTTACTGCGCGCGGGAAAAGAGACCCAGTACTTC.